This T cell receptor (beta chain) came from a study of technical replicates of blood from several donors. Assay used: immunoSEQ multiplex PCR; TCRdb lists only in-frame clones, some missing. The profile shows about 83,000 clones, about 92% of them singletons. CDR1 LNHNV and CDR2 YYDKDF come from the germline V gene (reference sequence). Germline trimming cut 8 bases from V and 4 bases from J; bases unmatched to any gene: 5. The CDR3 totals 13 residues. This sequence joins TRBV15 and TRBJ2-7; the match to TRBD2 covers 10 bases. The sequenced sample was T cells isolated from PBMCs. This receptor was taken from a human donor in good health. CDR3 in DNA: TGTGCCACCCGTCTAGCGGGGGATTACGAGCAGTACTTC. It encodes CATRLAGDYEQYF.